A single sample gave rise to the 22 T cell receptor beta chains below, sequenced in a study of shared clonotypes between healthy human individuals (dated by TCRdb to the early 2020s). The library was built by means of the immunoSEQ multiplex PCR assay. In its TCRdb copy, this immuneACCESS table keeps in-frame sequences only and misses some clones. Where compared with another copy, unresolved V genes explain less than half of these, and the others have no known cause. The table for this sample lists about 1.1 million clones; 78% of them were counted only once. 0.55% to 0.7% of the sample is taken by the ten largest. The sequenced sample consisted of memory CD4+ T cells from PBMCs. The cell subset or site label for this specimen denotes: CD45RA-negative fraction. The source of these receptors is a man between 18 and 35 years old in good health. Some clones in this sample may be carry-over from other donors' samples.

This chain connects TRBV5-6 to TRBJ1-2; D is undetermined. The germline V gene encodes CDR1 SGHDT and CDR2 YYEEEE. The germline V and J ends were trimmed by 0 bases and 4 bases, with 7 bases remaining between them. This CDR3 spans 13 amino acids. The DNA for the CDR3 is TGTGCCAGCAGCTTGGTGGAAACCTATGGCTACACCTTC. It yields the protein CASSLVETYGYTF.

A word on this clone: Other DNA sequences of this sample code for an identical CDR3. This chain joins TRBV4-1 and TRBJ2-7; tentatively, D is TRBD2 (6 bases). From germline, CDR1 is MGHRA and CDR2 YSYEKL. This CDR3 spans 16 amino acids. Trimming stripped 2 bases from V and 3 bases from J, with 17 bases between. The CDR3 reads CASSQTLALADYEQYF. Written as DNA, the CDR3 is TGCGCCAGCAGCCAAACACTAGCCCTTGCAGACTACGAGCAGTACTTC.

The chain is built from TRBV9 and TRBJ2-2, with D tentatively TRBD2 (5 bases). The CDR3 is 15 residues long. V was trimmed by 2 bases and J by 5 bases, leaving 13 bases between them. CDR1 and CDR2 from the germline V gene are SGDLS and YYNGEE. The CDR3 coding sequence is TGTGCCAGCAGCGTTACTAGGGATGGGACCGGGGAGCTGTTTTTT. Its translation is CASSVTRDGTGELFF.

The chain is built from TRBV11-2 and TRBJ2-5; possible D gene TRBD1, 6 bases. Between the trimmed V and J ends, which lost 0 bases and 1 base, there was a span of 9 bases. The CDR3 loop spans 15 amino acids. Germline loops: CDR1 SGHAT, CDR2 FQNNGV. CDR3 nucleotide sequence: TGTGCCAGCAGCTTAGATTGGGGGCGCCAAGAGACCCAGTACTTC. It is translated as CASSLDWGRQETQYF.

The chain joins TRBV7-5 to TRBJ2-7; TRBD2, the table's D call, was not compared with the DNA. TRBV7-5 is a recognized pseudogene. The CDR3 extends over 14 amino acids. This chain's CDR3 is CASSSEREASEQYF. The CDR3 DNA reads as TGTGCCAGCAGCTCCGAAAGGGAGGCCTCCGAGCAGTACTTC.

The CDR3 here is CASSHSSGHSYEQYF. CDR3 nucleotides: TGTGCCAGCAGCCATTCTTCGGGACACTCCTACGAGCAGTACTTC. V and J are TRBV9 and TRBJ2-7; tentatively, D is TRBD1 (6 bases). The CDR3 extends over 15 amino acids. CDR1 and CDR2 (germline): SGDLS, YYNGEE. V lost 4 bases and J 0 bases, leaving 14 bases between the germline ends.

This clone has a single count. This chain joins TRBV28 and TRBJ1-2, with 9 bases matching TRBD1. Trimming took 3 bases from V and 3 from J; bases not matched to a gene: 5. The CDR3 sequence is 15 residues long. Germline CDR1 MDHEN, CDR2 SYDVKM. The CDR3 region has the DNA TGTGCCAGCAGTTTCGGGACAGGGAGGTACTATGGCTACACCTTC. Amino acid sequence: CASSFGTGRYYGYTF.

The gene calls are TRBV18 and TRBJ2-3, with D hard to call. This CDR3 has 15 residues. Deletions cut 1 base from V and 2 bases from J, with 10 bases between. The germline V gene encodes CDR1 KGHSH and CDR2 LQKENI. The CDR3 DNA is TGTGCCAGCTCACCACAACCTCCAGTCACAGATACGCAGTATTTT. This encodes CASSPQPPVTDTQYF.

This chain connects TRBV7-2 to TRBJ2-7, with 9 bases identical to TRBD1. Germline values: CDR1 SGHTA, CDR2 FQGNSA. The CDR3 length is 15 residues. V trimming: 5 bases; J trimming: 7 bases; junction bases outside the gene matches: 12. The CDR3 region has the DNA TGTGCCAGCAGCCCCGGGACAGGGAACCCTAGGGAGCAGTACTTC. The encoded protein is CASSPGTGNPREQYF.

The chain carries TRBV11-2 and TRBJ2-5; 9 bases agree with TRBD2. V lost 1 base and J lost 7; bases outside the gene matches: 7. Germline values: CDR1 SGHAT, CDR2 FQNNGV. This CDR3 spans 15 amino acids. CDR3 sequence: CASSLVMGSGRTQYF. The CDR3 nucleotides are TGTGCCAGCAGCTTAGTTATGGGTAGCGGGAGGACCCAGTACTTC. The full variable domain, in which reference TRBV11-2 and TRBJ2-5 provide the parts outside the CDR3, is EAGVAQSPRYKIIEKRQSVAFWCNPISGHATLYWYQQILGQGPKLLIQFQNNGVVDDSQLPKDRFSAERLKGVDSTLKIQPAKLEDSAVYLCASSLVMGSGRTQYFGPGTRLLVL.

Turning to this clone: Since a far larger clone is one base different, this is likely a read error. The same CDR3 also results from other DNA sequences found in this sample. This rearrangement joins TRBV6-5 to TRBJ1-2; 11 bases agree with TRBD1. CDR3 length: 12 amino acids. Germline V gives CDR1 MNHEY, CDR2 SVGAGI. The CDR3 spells CASLGQGASYTF. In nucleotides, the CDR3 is TGTGCCAGCTTAGGACAGGGGGCTAGCTACACTTTC.

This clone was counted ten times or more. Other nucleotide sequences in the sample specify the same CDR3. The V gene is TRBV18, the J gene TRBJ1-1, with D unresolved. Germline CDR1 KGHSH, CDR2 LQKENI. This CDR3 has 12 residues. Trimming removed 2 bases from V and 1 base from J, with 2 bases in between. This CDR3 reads CASSPRNTEAFF. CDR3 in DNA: TGTGCCAGCTCACCAAGGAACACTGAAGCTTTCTTT.

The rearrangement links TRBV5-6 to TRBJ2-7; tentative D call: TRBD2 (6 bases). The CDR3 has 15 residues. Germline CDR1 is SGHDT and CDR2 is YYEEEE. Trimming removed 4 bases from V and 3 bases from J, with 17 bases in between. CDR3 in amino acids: CASSPDAGRVYEQYF. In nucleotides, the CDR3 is TGTGCCAGCAGCCCGGACGCGGGGCGGGTCTACGAGCAGTACTTC.

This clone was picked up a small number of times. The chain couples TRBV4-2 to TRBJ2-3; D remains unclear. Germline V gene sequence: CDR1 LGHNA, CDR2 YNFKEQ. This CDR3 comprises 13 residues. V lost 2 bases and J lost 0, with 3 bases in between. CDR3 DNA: TGTGCCAGCAGCCAAAGGAGCACAGATACGCAGTATTTT. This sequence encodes CASSQRSTDTQYF.

CDR3 sequence reads: CASMGPGLAGRGEQYF. The DNA for the CDR3 is TGTGCCAGCATGGGTCCCGGACTAGCGGGACGTGGCGAGCAGTACTTC. The chain combines TRBV28 with TRBJ2-7; 12 nucleotides match TRBD2. Germline CDR1 is MDHEN and CDR2 is SYDVKM. This CDR3 comprises 16 residues. The trim removed 7 bases at V and 6 bases at J, leaving 13 bases unmatched.

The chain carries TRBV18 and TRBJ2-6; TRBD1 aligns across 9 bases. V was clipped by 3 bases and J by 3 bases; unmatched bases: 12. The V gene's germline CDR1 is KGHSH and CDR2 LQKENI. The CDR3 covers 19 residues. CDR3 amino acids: CASSPFSGQGGGGANVLTF. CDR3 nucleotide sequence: TGTGCCAGCTCACCGTTTTCGGGACAGGGAGGTGGTGGGGCCAACGTCCTGACTTTC. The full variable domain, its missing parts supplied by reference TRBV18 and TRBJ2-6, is NAGVMQNPRHLVRRRGQEARLRCSPMKGHSHVYWYRQLPEEGLKFMVYLQKENIIDESGMPKERFSAEFPKEGPSILRIQQVVRGDSAAYFCASSPFSGQGGGGANVLTFGAGSRLTVL.

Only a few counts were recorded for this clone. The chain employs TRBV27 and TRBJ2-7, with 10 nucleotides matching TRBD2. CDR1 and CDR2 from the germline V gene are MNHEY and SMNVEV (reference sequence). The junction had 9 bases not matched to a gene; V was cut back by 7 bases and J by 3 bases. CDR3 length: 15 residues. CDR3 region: CASKVLAGAYYEQYF. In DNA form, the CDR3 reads TGTGCCAGCAAGGTCCTAGCGGGAGCCTACTACGAGCAGTACTTC.

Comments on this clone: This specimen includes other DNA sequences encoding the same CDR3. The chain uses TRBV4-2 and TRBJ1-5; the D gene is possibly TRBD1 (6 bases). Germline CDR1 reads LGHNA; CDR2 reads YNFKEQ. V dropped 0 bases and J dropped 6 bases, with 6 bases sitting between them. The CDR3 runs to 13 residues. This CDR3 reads CASSQDRGQPQHF. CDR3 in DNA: TGTGCCAGCAGCCAAGACAGGGGTCAGCCCCAGCATTTT.

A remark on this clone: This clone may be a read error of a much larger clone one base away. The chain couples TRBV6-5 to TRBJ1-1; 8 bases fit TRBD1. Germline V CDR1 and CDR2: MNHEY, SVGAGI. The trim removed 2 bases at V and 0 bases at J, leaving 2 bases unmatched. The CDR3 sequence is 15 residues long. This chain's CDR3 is CASSYPGQVNTEAFF. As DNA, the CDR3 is TGTGCCAGCAGTTACCCGGGACAGGTGAACACTGAAGCTTTCTTT.

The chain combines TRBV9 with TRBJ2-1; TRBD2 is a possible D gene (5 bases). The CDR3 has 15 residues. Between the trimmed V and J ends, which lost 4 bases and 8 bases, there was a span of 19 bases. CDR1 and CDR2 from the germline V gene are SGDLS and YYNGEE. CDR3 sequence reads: CASSPRRLALDEQFF. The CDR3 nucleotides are TGTGCCAGCAGCCCTAGAAGGCTAGCACTCGATGAGCAGTTCTTC. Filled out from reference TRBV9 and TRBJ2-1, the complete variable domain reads DSGVTQTPKHLITATGQRVTLRCSPRSGDLSVYWYQQSLDQGLQFLIQYYNGEERAKGNILERFSAQQFPDLHSELNLSSLELGDSALYFCASSPRRLALDEQFFGPGTRLTVL.

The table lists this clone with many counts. The DNA of the CDR3 is TGTGCCAGCAGCCTGAGAGGTGTGGGCGCCGGGGAGCTGTTTTTT. Translated, it gives CASSLRGVGAGELFF. The chain carries TRBV6-5 and TRBJ2-2; no definite D call. The CDR3 has 15 amino acids. V lost 6 bases and J lost 6, with 17 bases in between. The V gene's germline CDR1 is MNHEY and CDR2 SVGAGI.

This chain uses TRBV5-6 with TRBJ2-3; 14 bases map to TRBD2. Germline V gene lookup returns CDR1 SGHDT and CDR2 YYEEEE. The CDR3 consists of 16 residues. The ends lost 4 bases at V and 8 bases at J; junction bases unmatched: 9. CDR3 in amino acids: CASSLGTSGSGGTQYF. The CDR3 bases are TGTGCCAGCAGCCTAGGGACTAGCGGGAGTGGGGGTACGCAGTATTTT.